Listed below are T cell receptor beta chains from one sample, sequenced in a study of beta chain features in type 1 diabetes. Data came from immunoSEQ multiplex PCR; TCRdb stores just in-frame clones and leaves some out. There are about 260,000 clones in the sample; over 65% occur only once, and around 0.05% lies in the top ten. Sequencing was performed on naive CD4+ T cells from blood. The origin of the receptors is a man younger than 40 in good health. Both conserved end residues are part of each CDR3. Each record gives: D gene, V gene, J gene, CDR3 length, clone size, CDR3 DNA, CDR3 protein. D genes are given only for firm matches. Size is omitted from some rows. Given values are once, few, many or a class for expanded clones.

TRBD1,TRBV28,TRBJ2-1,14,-,TGTGCCAGCACCCTCCCGGGACAGGGCAATGAGCAGTTCTTC,CASTLPGQGNEQFF
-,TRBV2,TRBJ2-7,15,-,TGTGCCAGCAGTGAAGCCCTAGCTAGGAAATACGAGCAGTACTTC,CASSEALARKYEQYF
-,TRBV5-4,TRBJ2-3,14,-,TGTGCCAGCAGCTCCCGGGGCCGGAGAAATACGCAGTATTTT,CASSSRGRRNTQYF
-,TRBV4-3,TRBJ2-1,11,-,TGCGCCAGCAGCCAAGAAGGGATTTTCGTCTTC,CASSQEGIFVF
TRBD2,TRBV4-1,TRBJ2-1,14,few,TGCGCCAGCAGCCGTACCCTACTAGCGACTGAGCAGTTCTTC,CASSRTLLATEQFF
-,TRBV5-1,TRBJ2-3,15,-,TGCGCCAGCAGCTCCTCTAGCACTAGCACAGATACGCAGTATTTT,CASSSSSTSTDTQYF
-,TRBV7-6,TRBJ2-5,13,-,TGTGCCAGCAGCATCGGGAACCAAGAGACCCAGTACTTC,CASSIGNQETQYF
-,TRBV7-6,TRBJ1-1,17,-,TGTGCCAGCAGCTTAGCTACTGGGGCAGGGTCGAACACTGAAGCTTTCTTT,CASSLATGAGSNTEAFF
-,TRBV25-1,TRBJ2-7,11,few,TGTGCCAGCAGTCGGGGAAACGAGCAGTACTTC,CASSRGNEQYF
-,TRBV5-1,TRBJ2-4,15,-,TGCGCCAGCAGCGGCGCAGATGGATCCAAAAACATTCAGTACTTC,CASSGADGSKNIQYF
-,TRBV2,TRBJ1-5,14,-,TGTGCCAGCAGTGAAGCGGGGGGGAATCAGCCCCAGCATTTT,CASSEAGGNQPQHF
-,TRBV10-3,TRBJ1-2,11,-,TGTGCCATCAGCGAGGTGTATGGCTACACCTTC,CAISEVYGYTF
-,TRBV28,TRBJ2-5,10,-,TGTGCCAGCGGACGAGAGACCCAGTACTTC,CASGRETQYF
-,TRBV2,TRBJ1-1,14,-,TGTGCCACGGGAAAGGGAGCCCTGAACACTGAAGCTTTCTTT,CATGKGALNTEAFF
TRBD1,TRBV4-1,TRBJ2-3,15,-,TGCGCCAGCAGCCAAGATCGCAGGGGGCGAGATACGCAGTATTTT,CASSQDRRGRDTQYF
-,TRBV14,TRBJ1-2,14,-,TGTGCCAGCAGCCAAGATGTTGGAGTTGGAGGCTACACCTTC,CASSQDVGVGGYTF
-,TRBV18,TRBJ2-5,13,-,TGTGCCAGCTCACCTTTACGGGAAGAGACCCAGTACTTC,CASSPLREETQYF
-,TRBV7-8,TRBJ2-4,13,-,TGTGCCAGCAGCTCGTCACCGGGACCGCTTCAGTACTTC,CASSSSPGPLQYF
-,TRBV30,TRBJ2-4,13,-,TGTGCCTTCGAGATTCTAGCCAAAAACATTCAGTACTTC,CAFEILAKNIQYF
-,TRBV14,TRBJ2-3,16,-,TGTGCCAGCAGCCCATACACAGGAATTCTCACAGATACGCAGTATTTT,CASSPYTGILTDTQYF
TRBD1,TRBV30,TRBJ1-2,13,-,TGTGCCGCAGTGGACAGGGGTAAAGGTGGCTACACCTTC,CAAVDRGKGGYTF
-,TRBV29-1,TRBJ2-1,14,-,TGCAGCGTCCGCAGGGGATTCTCCTACAATGAGCAGTTCTTC,CSVRRGFSYNEQFF
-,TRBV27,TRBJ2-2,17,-,TGTGCCAGCAGTTTCCAGGGGGGCCCCTTGAACACCGGGGAGCTGTTTTTT,CASSFQGGPLNTGELFF